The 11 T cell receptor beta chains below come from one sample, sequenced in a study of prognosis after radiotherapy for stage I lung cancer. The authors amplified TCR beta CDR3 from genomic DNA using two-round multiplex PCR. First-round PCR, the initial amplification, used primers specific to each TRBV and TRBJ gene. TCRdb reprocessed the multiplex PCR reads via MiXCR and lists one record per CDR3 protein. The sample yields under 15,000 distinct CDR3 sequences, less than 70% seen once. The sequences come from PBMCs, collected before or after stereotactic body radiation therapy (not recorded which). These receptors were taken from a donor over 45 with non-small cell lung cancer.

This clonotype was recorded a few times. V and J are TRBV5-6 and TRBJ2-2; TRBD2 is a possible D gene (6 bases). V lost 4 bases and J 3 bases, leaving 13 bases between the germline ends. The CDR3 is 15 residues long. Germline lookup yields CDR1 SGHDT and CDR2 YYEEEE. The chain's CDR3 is CASSPGPGDTGELFF. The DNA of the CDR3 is TGTGCCAGCAGCCCCGGCCCGGGGGACACCGGGGAGCTGTTTTTT.

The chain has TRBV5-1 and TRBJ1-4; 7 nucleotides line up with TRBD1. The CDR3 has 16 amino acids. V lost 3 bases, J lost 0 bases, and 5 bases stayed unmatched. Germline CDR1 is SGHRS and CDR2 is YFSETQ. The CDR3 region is CASSWGQRATNEKLFF. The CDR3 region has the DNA TGCGCCAGCAGCTGGGGACAGCGTGCAACTAATGAAAAACTGTTTTTT.

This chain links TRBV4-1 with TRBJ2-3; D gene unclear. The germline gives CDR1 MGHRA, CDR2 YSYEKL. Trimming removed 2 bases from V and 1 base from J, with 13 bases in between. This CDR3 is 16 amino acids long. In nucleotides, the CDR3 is TGCGCCAGCAGCCAATGTGGGGTATTCGGCACAGATACGCAGTATTTT. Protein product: CASSQCGVFGTDTQYF.

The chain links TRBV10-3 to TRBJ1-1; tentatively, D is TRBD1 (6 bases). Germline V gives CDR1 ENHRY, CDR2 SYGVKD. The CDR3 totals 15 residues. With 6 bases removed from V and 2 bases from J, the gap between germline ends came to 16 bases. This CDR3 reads CAIRNFAGANTEAFF. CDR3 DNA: TGTGCCATCAGAAACTTTGCAGGGGCTAACACTGAAGCTTTCTTT.

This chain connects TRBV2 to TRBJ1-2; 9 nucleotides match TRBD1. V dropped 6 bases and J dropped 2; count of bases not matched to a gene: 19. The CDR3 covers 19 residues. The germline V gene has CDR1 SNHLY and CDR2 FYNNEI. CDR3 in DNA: TGTGCCAGCAGCGGTCTTACCCGGGACAGGGCTACCCGGAACTATGGCTACACCTTC. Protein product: CASSGLTRDRATRNYGYTF. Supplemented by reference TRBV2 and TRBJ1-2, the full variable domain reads EPEVTQTPSHQVTQMGQEVILRCVPISNHLYFYWYRQILGQKVEFLVSFYNNEISEKSEIFDDQFSVERPDGSNFTLKIRSTKLEDSAMYFCASSGLTRDRATRNYGYTFGSGTRLTVV.

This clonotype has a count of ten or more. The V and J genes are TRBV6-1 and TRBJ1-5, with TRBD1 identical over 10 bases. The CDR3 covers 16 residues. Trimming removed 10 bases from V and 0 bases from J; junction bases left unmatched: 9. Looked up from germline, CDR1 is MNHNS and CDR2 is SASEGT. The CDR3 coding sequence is TGTGCCACCACGACCGGGACAGGGGCTAGCAATCAGCCCCAGCATTTT. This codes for CATTTGTGASNQPQHF.

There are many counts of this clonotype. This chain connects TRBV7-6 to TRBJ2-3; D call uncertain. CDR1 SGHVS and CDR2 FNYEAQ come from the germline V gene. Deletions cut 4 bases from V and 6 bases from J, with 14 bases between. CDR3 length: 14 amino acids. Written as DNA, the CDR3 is TGTGCCAGCAGCTCCACCGACGCTACGGATACGCAGTATTTT. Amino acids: CASSSTDATDTQYF.

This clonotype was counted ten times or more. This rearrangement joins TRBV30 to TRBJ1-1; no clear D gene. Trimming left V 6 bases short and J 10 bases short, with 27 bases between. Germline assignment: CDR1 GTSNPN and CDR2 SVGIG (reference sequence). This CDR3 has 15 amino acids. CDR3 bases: TGTGCCTGTTATAACCTGGGCAGAATTTTCGCAGGAGCTTTCTTT. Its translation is CACYNLGRIFAGAFF.

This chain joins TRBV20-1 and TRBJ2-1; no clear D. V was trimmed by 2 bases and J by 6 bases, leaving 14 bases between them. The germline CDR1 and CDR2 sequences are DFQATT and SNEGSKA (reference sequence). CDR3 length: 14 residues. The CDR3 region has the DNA TGCAGTGCTAGAAGCTGGATTATTAGCAATGAGCAGTTCTTC. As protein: CSARSWIISNEQFF.

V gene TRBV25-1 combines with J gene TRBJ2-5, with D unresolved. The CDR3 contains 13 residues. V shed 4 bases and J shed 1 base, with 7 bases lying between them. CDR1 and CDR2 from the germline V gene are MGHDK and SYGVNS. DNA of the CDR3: TGTGCCAGCAGTGTCAGGTCCCAAGAGACCCAGTACTTC. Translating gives CASSVRSQETQYF.

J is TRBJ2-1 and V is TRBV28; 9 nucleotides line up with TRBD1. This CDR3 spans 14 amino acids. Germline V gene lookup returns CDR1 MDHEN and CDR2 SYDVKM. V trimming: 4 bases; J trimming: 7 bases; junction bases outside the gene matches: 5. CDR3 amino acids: CASSSGQGRNEQFF. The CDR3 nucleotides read TGTGCCAGCAGTTCCGGACAGGGGCGGAATGAGCAGTTCTTC. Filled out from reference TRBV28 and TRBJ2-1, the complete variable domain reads DVKVTQSSRYLVKRTGEKVFLECVQDMDHENMFWYRQDPGLGLRLIYFSYDVKMKEKGDIPEGYSVSREKKERFSLILESASTNQTSMYLCASSSGQGRNEQFFGPGTRLTVL.